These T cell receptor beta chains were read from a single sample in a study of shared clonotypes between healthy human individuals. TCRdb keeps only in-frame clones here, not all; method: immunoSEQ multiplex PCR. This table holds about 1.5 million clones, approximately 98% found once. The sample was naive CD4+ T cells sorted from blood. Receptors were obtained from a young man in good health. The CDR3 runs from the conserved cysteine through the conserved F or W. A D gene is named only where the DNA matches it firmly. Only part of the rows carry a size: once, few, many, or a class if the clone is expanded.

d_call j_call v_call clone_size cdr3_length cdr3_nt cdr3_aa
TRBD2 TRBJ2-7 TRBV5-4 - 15 TGTGCCAGCAGCTTGGGGACTAGTGTTTCCTACGAGCAGTACTTC CASSLGTSVSYEQYF
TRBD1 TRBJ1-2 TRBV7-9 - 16 TGTGCCAGCAGCATACCCGCACAGGGGACGAACTATGGCTACACCTTC CASSIPAQGTNYGYTF
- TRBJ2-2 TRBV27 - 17 TGTGCCAGCAGTGCAACACGGGACCGACCGAACACCGGGGAGCTGTTTTTT CASSATRDRPNTGELFF
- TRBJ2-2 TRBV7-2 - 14 TGTGCCAGCAGGCCGGGTGGGGGAACCGGGGAGCTGTTTTTT CASRPGGGTGELFF
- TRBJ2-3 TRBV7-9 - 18 TGTGCCAGCAGCTTAAAGGCCCGACTAGGAACTAGCACAGATACGCAGTATTTT CASSLKARLGTSTDTQYF
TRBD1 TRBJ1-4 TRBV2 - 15 TGTGCCAGCAGTGGAGACAGGGGAGATAGTGAAAAACTGTTTTTT CASSGDRGDSEKLFF
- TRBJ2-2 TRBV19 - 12 TGTGCCAGTAGTATGGGAGCCGGGGAGCTGTTTTTT CASSMGAGELFF
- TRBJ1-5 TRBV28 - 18 TGTGCCAGCAGTTCCCCCCCCGGGACGGGGAATAGCAATCAGCCCCAGCATTTT CASSSPPGTGNSNQPQHF
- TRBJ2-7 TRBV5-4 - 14 TGTGCCAGCAGCCCTGAGGGGAGCTCCTACGAGCAGTACTTC CASSPEGSSYEQYF
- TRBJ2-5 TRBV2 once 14 TGTGCCAGCAGTGAAGATTTGATTCTTGGGACCCAGTACTTC CASSEDLILGTQYF
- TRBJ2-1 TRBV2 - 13 TGTGCCAGCGGGCTAGGTCCCTACAATGAGCAGTTCTTC CASGLGPYNEQFF
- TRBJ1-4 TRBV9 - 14 TGTGCCAGCAGCGTAGATGGGGGGGAGAGAAAACTGTTTTTT CASSVDGGERKLFF
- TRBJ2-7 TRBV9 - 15 TGTGCCAGCAGCATGGGGGACATTCGAACCTACGAGCAGTACTTC CASSMGDIRTYEQYF
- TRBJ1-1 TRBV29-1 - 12 TGCAGCGTTTATTCAGGGGATCGTAAAGCTTTCTTT CSVYSGDRKAFF
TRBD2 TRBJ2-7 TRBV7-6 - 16 TGTGCCAGCAGCCTTGTAGCGGGAGGGTCCTCCTACGAGCAGTACTTC CASSLVAGGSSYEQYF
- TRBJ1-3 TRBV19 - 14 TGTGCCAGTAGTATCTCCCGCTCTGGAAACACCATATATTTT CASSISRSGNTIYF
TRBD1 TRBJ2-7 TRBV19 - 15 TGTGCCAGTAGTGGGTGGTGGACAGGGAAGGACGAGCAGTACTTC CASSGWWTGKDEQYF
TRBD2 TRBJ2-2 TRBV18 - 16 TGTGCCAGCTCACCGGAGGGGACTAGCGGGCCCGGGGAGCTGTTTTTT CASSPEGTSGPGELFF
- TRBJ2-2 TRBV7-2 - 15 TGTGCCAGCACCAGGGCAGGGCTCGGCACCGGGGAGCTGTTTTTT CASTRAGLGTGELFF
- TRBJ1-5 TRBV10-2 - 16 TGCGCCAGCAACCGGGACGGACTTTATAGCAATCAGCCCCAGCATTTT CASNRDGLYSNQPQHF
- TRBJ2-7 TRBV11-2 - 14 TGTGCCAGCAGCTTATTGGGGTTCTCCTACGAGCAGTACTTC CASSLLGFSYEQYF
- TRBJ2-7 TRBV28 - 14 TGTGCCAGCAGTTCACACCCGAAAGGTTACGAGCAGTACTTC CASSSHPKGYEQYF
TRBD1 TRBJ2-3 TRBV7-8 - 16 TGTGCCAGCAGTTCACGCCGGGACAGGGTCCTGGATACGCAGTATTTT CASSSRRDRVLDTQYF
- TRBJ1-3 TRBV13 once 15 TGTGCCAGCAGCTCCGGGACCCGAAGAGGAGACACCATATATTTT CASSSGTRRGDTIYF
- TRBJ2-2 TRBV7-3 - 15 TGTGCCAGCAGCTCCCAACAGCGGGTTGCCGGGGAGCTGTTTTTT CASSSQQRVAGELFF
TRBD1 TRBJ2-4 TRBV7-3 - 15 TGTGCCAGCAGCTCCCCGGACAGGGGGAAAAACATTCAGTACTTC CASSSPDRGKNIQYF